The clone carrying this TCR beta chain was seen just once. Time point specified: newly diagnosed GD, antithyroid drugs for less than 3 months. Construction of the TCR library relied on RNA isolated from PBMCs. The CDR3 spans 15 residues. Unmatched junction bases numbered 9, after V lost 7 bases and J lost 6 bases. This entry belongs to a study of regulatory T cells in long-lasting Graves disease. Arm-PCR of CDR3 regions with iRepertoire HTBI primers generated TCR beta libraries. MiXCR, run by TCRdb on the multiplex PCR reads, gives a single entry per CDR3 protein. The sample consists of over 400,000 distinct CDR3 sequences, roughly 15% of them appearing once. These data were also reused for a study on T cells in Graves' hyperthyroidism and ophthalmopathy.

The V call is TRBV12-3 or TRBV12-4, the J call TRBJ2-2; 9 bases align to TRBD2. This TCR was recovered from a woman in her forties or fifties with Graves disease. The material was peripheral blood mononuclear cells (PBMCs), obtained at new diagnosis, from a patient treated with antithyroid drugs. The CDR3 here is CASIGGGRGAGELFF. CDR3 DNA sequence: TGTGCCAGCATCGGGGGCGGGAGGGGGGCCGGGGAGCTGTTTTTT.